The entry that follows covers one T cell receptor (beta chain) sequence. Its specificity is unknown. These data belong to a study of T cell responses to AZD1222 COVID-19 vaccine. Clones were sequenced by immunoSEQ multiplex PCR, and TCRdb holds only the in-frame ones, with some missing. The data hold roughly 150,000 clones, with roughly 92% observed a single time. Germline CDR1 and CDR2: SGHRS and YFSETQ. V lost 3 bases and J lost 7, with 8 bases in between. The CDR3 contains 11 residues. General study results and limits: Targets within unmutated variant regions were reportedly found for nearly half of spike-specific TCRs.

The TCR originated in an adult in good health. The chain carries TRBV5-1 and TRBJ2-7; D ambiguous. This specimen was peripheral blood, taken on day 0 of AZD1222 vaccination. The chain's CDR3 is CASSYAKEQYF. The DNA for the CDR3 is TGCGCCAGCAGCTATGCGAAGGAGCAGTACTTC.